Included here is one T cell receptor beta chain sequence, with context. Per germline, CDR1 KGHSH and CDR2 LQKENI. The CDR3 consists of 16 residues. V lost 6 bases and J lost 2; bases outside the gene matches: 10. Produced via immunoSEQ multiplex PCR; TCRdb's table is partial and in-frame only. The sample has around 100,000 clones, roughly nine tenths seen once. The sample belongs to a study of T cell changes during pregnancy in multiple sclerosis. Source: peripheral blood, taken after pregnancy. This chain connects TRBV18 to TRBJ1-1, with 9 nucleotides matching TRBD1. The TCR comes from a female donor with multiple sclerosis, enrolled in a pregnancy study. The DNA for the CDR3 is TGTGCCAGCTCCCCCTCGGGACAGGGACTAAACACTGAAGCTTTCTTT. Translated, it gives CASSPSGQGLNTEAFF.